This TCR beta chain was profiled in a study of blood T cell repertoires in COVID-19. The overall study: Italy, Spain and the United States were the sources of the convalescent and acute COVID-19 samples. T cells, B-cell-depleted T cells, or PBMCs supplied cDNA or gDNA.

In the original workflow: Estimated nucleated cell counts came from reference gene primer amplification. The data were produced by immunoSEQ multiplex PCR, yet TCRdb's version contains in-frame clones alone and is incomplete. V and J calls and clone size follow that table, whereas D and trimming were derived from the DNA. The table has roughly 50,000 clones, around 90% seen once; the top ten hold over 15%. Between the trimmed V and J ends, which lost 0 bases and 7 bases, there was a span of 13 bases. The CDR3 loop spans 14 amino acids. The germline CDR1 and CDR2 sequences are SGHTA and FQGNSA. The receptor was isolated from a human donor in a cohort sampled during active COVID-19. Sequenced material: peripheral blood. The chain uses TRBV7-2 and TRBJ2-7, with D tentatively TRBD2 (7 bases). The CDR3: CASSLAGGGLEQYF. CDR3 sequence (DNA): TGTGCCAGCAGCTTAGCCGGCGGGGGCCTAGAGCAGTACTTC.